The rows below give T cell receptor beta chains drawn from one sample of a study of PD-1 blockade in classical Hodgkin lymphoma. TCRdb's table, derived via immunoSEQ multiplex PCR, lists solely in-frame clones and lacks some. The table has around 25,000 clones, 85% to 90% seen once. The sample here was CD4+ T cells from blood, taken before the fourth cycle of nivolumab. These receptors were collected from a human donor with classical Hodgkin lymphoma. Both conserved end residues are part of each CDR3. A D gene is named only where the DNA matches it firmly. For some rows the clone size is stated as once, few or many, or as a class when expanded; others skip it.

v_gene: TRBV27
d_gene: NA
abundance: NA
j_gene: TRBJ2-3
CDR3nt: TGTGCCAGCAGTTTATCGAGGGGTCCGTTGAGCACAGATACGCAGTATTTT
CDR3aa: CASSLSRGPLSTDTQYF

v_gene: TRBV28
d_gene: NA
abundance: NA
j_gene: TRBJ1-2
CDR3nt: TGTGCCAGCAGTTTGGAACCTAACTATGGCTACACCTTC
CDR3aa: CASSLEPNYGYTF

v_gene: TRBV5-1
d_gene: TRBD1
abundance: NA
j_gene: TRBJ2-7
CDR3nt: TGCGCCAGCAGCACCGGACAGGTGGGGGAGCAGTACTTC
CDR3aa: CASSTGQVGEQYF

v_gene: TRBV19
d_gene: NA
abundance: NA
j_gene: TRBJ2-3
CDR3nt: TGTGCCAGTAGTATAGCCCGCGTAGATACGCAGTATTTT
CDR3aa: CASSIARVDTQYF

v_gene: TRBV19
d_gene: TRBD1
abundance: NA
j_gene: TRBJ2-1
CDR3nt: TGTGCCACCCGGAGGACAGGGAATAATGAGCAGTTCTTC
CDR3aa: CATRRTGNNEQFF

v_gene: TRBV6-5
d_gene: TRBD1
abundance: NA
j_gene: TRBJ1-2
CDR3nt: TGTGCCAGCAGGTCCGGGACAGGGAAGAGCTACACCTTC
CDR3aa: CASRSGTGKSYTF

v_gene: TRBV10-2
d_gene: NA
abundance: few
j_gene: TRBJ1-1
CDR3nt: TGCGCCAGCAGTGAACCAGGGAATGGGAACACTGAAGCTTTCTTT
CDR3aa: CASSEPGNGNTEAFF

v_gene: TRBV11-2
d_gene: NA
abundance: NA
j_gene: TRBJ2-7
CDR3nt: TGTGCCAGCAGCCAAACCAGAGGCGTACACGAGCAGTACTTC
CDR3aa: CASSQTRGVHEQYF

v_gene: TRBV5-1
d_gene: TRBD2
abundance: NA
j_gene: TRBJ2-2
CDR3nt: TGCGCCAGCAGCTTTAGCGGGAGGCTGAACACCGGGGAGCTGTTTTTT
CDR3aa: CASSFSGRLNTGELFF

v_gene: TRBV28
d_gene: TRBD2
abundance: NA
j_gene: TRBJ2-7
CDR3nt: TGTGCCAGCAGTCGAAGTACTAGCGGGAGCTTCGAGCAGTACTTC
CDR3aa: CASSRSTSGSFEQYF

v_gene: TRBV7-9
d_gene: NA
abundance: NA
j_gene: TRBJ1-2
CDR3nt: TGTGCCAGCAGCTTAGATAGCTATGGCTACACCTTC
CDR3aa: CASSLDSYGYTF

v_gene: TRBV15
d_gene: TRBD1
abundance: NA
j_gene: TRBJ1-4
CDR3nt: TGTGCCACCAGCGGAGCCGGGACAGTCAGAACTAATGAAAAACTGTTTTTT
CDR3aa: CATSGAGTVRTNEKLFF

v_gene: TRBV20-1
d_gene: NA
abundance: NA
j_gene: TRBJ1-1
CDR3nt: TGCAGTGCTAGAGGGAGCACTGAAGCTTTCTTT
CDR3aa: CSARGSTEAFF

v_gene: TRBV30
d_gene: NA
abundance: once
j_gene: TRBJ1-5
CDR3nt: TGTGCCTGGAGTGTACAGGCGGGAGGCAATCAGCCCCAGCATTTT
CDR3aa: CAWSVQAGGNQPQHF

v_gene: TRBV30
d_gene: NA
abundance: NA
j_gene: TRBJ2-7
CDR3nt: TGTGCCTGGAGTGTACGTCGGTCACCTGTCTACGAGCAGTACTTC
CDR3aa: CAWSVRRSPVYEQYF

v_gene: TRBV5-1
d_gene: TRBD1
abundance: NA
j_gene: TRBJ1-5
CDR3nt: TGCGCCAGCAGCTCGACAGGGAATCAGCCCCAGCATTTT
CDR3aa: CASSSTGNQPQHF

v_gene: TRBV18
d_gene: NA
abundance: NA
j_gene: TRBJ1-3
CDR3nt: TGTGCCAGCTCACGGGACACCGAAGGAAACACCATATATTTT
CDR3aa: CASSRDTEGNTIYF

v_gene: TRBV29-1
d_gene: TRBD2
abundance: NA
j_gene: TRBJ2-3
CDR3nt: TGCAGCGTGCTTCGATTAGCGGGAGGGCAGGCAGATACGCAGTATTTT
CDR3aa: CSVLRLAGGQADTQYF

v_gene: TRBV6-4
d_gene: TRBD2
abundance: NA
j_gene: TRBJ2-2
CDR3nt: TGTGCCAGCAGTGACTCTACTAGCGGGATAACCGGGGAGCTGTTTTTT
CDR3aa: CASSDSTSGITGELFF

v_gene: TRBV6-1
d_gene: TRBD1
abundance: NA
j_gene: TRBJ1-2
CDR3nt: TGTGCCAGCAGGCTAAGGGGACAGGGGGCGCCCGACTACACCTTC
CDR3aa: CASRLRGQGAPDYTF

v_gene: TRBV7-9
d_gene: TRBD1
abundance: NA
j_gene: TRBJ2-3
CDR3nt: TGTGCCAGCAGCCTACCCTCGACAGGGCGACCTAGCACAGATACGCAGTATTTT
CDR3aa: CASSLPSTGRPSTDTQYF

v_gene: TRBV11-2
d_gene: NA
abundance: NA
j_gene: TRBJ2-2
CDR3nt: TGTGCCAGCAGCCCTAGTATTAGCCCCGGGGAGCTGTTTTTT
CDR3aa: CASSPSISPGELFF

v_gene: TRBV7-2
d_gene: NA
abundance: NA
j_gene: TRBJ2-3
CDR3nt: TGTGCCAGCAGCTTAGGCGGCACAGATACGCAGTATTTT
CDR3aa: CASSLGGTDTQYF

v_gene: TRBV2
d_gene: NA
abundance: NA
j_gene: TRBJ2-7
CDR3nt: TGTGCCAGCAGTGAAATTTGGAGAGACTACGAGCAGTACTTC
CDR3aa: CASSEIWRDYEQYF

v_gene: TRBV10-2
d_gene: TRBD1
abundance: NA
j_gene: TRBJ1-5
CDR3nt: TGCGCCAGCGGAAAACAGGGGATTAGCAATCAGCCCCAGCATTTT
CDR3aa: CASGKQGISNQPQHF

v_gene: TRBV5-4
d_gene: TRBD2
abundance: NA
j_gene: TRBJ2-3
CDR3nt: TGTGCCAGCAGCCCTGGGGCCCTAGCGGGCACAGATACGCAGTATTTT
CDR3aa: CASSPGALAGTDTQYF

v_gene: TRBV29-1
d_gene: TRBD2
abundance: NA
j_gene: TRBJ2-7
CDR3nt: TGCAGCGTTGAAGGGGGTAGCGGGGGGACCTACGAGCAGTACTTC
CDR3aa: CSVEGGSGGTYEQYF

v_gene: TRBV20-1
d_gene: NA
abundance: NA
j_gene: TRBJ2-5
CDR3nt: TGCAGTGTCCCAGAGGGAGAGACCCAGTACTTC
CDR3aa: CSVPEGETQYF

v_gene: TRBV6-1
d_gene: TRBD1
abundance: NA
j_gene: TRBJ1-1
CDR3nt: TGTGCCAGCATCACAAATGAGGGGGCGAACACTGAAGCTTTCTTT
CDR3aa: CASITNEGANTEAFF

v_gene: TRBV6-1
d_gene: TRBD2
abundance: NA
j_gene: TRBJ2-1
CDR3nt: TGTGCCAGCAGTGGAGCCGGGACTAGCGGGCGCAATGAGCAGTTCTTC
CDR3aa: CASSGAGTSGRNEQFF

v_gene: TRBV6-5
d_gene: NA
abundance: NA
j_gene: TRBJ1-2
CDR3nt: TGTGCCAGCAGTTCTAACTATGGCTACACCTTC
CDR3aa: CASSSNYGYTF

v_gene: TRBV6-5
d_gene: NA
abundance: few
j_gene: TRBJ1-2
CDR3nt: TGTGCCAGCAGCAGGGGCCTAAACTATGGCTACACCTTC
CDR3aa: CASSRGLNYGYTF

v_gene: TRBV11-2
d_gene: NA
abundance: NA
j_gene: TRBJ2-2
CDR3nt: TGTGCCAGCAGCTCAAACAGGGTATGGGACACCGGGGAGCTGTTTTTT
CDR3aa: CASSSNRVWDTGELFF

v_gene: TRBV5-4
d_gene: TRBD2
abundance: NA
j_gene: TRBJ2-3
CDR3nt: TGTGCCAGCAGCCGGGGGGGTGGGAGCACAGATACGCAGTATTTT
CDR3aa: CASSRGGGSTDTQYF

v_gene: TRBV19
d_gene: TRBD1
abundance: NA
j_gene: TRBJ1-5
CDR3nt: TGTGCCAGTAGTATCCAGACAGGGGGCAATCAGCCCCAGCATTTT
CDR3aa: CASSIQTGGNQPQHF

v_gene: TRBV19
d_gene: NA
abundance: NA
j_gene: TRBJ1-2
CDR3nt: TGTGCCAGTAGTATCGCGGGACAAAATTATGGCTACACCTTC
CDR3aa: CASSIAGQNYGYTF

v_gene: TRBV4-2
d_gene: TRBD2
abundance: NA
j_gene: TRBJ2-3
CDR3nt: TGTGCCAGCAGCCAAGCCGCGACGGGAAGCGGGAGGGCCGGGTATACGCAGTATTTT
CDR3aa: CASSQAATGSGRAGYTQYF

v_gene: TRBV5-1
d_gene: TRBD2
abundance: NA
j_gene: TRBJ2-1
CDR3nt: TGCGCCAGCAGCTTGCTTTTACTCGCGGGCGGGGGGGCCTACAATGAGCAGTTCTTC
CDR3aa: CASSLLLLAGGGAYNEQFF

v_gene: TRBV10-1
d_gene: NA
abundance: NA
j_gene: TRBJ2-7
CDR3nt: TGCGCCAGCAGTGAGTCGAAGGGACACCTATACGAGCAGTACTTC
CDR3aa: CASSESKGHLYEQYF

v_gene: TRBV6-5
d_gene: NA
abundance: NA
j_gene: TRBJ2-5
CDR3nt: TGTGCCAGCTGGGGAGAAAAGACCCAGTACTTC
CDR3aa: CASWGEKTQYF

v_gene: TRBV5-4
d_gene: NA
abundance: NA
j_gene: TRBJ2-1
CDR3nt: TGTGCCAGCAGCCCTCGGGGTAGCCGTGGGGATGAGCAGTTCTTC
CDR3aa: CASSPRGSRGDEQFF

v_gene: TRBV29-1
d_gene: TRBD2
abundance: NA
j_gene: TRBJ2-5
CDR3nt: TGCAGCGTTTTGGGACTAGCGGGATCAGAGACCCAGTACTTC
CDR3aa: CSVLGLAGSETQYF

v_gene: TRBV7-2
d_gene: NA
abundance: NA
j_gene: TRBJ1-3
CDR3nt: TGTGCCAGCAGCGCGTGGGGGGGCCCGAGCTCTGGAAACACCATATATTTT
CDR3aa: CASSAWGGPSSGNTIYF

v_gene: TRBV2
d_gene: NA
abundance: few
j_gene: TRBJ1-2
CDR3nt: TGTGCCAGCACGGCCGGGACGTATGGCTACACCTTC
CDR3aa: CASTAGTYGYTF

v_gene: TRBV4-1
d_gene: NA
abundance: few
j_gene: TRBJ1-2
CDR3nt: TGCGCCAGCAGCCAAGGAACAGGGCTGTATGGCTACACCTTC
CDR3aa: CASSQGTGLYGYTF

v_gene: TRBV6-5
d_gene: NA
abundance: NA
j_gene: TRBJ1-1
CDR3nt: TGTGCCAGCGCCCTTGGGACCCTGAACACTGAAGCTTTCTTT
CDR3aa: CASALGTLNTEAFF

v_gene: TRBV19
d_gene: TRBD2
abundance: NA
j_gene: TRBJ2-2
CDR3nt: TGTGCCAGTAGTCTGGGACTAGCGGGAGGGGCCACCGGGGAGCTGTTTTTT
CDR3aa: CASSLGLAGGATGELFF

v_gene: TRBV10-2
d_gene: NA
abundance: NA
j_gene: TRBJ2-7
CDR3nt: TGCGCCAGCAGTGAGTCGTCGGGGACATCTTACGAGCAGTACTTC
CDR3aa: CASSESSGTSYEQYF

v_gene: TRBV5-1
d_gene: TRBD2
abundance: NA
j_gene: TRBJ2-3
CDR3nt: TGCGCCAGCAGCTTGGCGGGAGGCTCAGATACGCAGTATTTT
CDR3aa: CASSLAGGSDTQYF

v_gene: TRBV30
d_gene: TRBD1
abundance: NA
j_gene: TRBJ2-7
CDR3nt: TGTGCCTGGAACCGGGACAGGTTACACGAGCAGTACTTC
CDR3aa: CAWNRDRLHEQYF

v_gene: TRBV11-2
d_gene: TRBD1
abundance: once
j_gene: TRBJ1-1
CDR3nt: TGTGCCAGCAGCCTACAGGGGGAGGTGAACACTGAAGCTTTCTTT
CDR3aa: CASSLQGEVNTEAFF

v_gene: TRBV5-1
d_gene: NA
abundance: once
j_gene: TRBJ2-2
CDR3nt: TGCGCCAGCAGCACGACCTCGGGGCAGAAAAACACCGGGGAGCTGTTTTTT
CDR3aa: CASSTTSGQKNTGELFF

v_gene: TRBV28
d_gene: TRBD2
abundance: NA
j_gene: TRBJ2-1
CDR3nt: TGTGCCAGCAGTTTAATTAGCGGGAGGAATGAGCAGTTCTTC
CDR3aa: CASSLISGRNEQFF

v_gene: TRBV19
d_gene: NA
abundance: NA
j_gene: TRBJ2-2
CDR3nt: TGTGCCAGTAGTATTGAGTACACCGGGGAGCTGTTTTTT
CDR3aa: CASSIEYTGELFF

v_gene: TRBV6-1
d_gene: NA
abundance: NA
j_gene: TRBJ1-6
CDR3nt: TGTGCCAGCAGTCCGCAGGGAAATAATTCACCCCTCCACTTT
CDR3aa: CASSPQGNNSPLHF